The next 25 T cell receptor beta chains were all read from a single sample in a study of CD8+CD57+ T cells in acquired aplastic anemia. Profiling that covered TCR beta VDJ and CDR3 relied on genomic DNA as its template. One entry per CDR3 protein results from TCRdb running MiXCR on the reads. The repertoire consists of roughly 100,000 distinct CDR3 sequences, with around 68% occurring once and the leading ten covering 65%. For sequencing, patients were chosen who had shown expansion of CD8+CD57+ cells by flow cytometry. The sequenced sample consisted of sorted CD4+, CD8+, or CD8+CD57+ T cells (not recorded which) from PBMCs. The receptors shown here come from a human donor with aplastic anemia.

This clonotype was observed once. At one boundary the junction diverges from the germline segment, which might be a read error. V usage is TRBV6-1 and J usage is TRBJ2-1; perhaps TRBD1 as D (6 bases). Germline CDR1 is MNHNS and CDR2 is SASEGT. This CDR3 is built from 13 residues. The CDR3 reads CASSLPGVDEQIF. CDR3 bases: TGTGCCAGCAGTCTTCCAGGGGTGGATGAGCAGATCTTC.

The V gene is TRBV11-3, the J gene TRBJ2-1; D gene ambiguous. The CDR3 extends over 13 amino acids. Germline V gene sequence: CDR1 SGHNT, CDR2 YENEEA. V was trimmed by 4 bases and J by 6 bases, leaving 10 bases between them. DNA for the CDR3: TGTGCCAGCAGCTCCCCTCCAACCAATGAGCAGTTCTTC. It codes for CASSSPPTNEQFF.

The gene calls are TRBV20-1 and TRBJ2-6; 7 bases map to TRBD1. Looked up from germline, CDR1 is DFQATT and CDR2 is SNEGSKA (reference sequence). Trimming took 5 bases from V and 1 from J; bases not matched to a gene: 2. This CDR3 has 14 amino acids. In DNA form, the CDR3 reads TGCAGTGCTGAACAGGGGTCTGGGGCCAACGTCCTGACTTTC. The encoded protein is CSAEQGSGANVLTF.

This clonotype was seen only once. J is TRBJ1-2 and V is TRBV29-1; TRBD1 matches at 8 bases. This CDR3 is built from 14 residues. V shed 7 bases, J shed 1 base, and the junction held 8 bases outside the gene matches. Germline V CDR1 and CDR2: SQVTM, ANQGSEA. CDR3 loop: CSATRTGFNYGYTF. The DNA of the CDR3 is TGCAGCGCTACGCGGACAGGGTTTAACTATGGCTACACCTTC.

The chain recombines TRBV10-3 with TRBJ2-7, with D perhaps TRBD2 (5 bases). Germline V gene lookup returns CDR1 ENHRY and CDR2 SYGVKD. Trimming took off 0 bases at V and 0 bases at J, with 9 bases between the two ends. The CDR3 is 15 residues long. DNA of the CDR3: TGTGCCATCAGTGAGTCGGATCGGGGCTCCTACGAGCAGTACTTC. Amino acids: CAISESDRGSYEQYF.

The chain carries TRBV15 and TRBJ2-3; 7 positions agree with TRBD2. Germline trimming cut 1 base from V and 5 bases from J; bases unmatched to any gene: 9. The CDR3 spans 16 residues. Germline V gene lookup returns CDR1 LNHNV and CDR2 YYDKDF (reference sequence). CDR3 nucleotides: TGTGCCACCAGCAGAGGCGGGGCGGCGGGGGTAGATACGCAGTATTTT. It codes for CATSRGGAAGVDTQYF.

CDR3 protein: CASGEGANVLTF. CDR3 bases: TGTGCCAGCGGGGAGGGGGCCAACGTCCTGACTTTC. The V call is TRBV2, the J call TRBJ2-6, with a possible D match to TRBD2 (5 bases). V lost 8 bases and J 4 bases, leaving 6 bases between the germline ends. Germline CDR1 is SNHLY and CDR2 is FYNNEI. The CDR3 contains 12 residues.

V is TRBV12-3 or TRBV12-4 and J is TRBJ2-7; the D is unclear. V was trimmed by 5 bases and J by 0 bases, leaving 11 bases between them. The CDR3 has 14 amino acids. This chain's CDR3 is CASSMGLSSYEQYF. The CDR3 bases are TGTGCCAGCAGTATGGGCCTGAGCTCCTACGAGCAGTACTTC.

The chain uses TRBV25-1 and TRBJ1-3; D unresolved. The CDR3 contains 15 residues. Germline loops: CDR1 MGHDK, CDR2 SYGVNS. Deletions cut 2 bases from V and 0 bases from J, with 8 bases between. CDR3 residues: CASSEGDHSGNTIYF. The CDR3, as DNA: TGTGCCAGCAGTGAAGGTGACCACTCTGGAAACACCATATATTTT.

The V gene is TRBV15, the J gene TRBJ1-5, with 8 bases lining up with TRBD1. The J segment lost 5 bases and the V segment lost 5 bases, leaving 2 bases of the junction unmatched. CDR1 is LNHNV, CDR2 YYDKDF, per germline (reference sequence). This CDR3 contains 13 residues. The CDR3: CATSPTGDQPQHF. CDR3 sequence (DNA): TGTGCCACCAGCCCGACAGGGGATCAGCCCCAGCATTTT.

The rearrangement uses TRBV2 and TRBJ2-3; 11 positions agree with TRBD2. V lost 4 bases, J lost 7 bases, and 7 bases stayed unmatched. The CDR3 runs to 15 residues. CDR1 is SNHLY, CDR2 FYNNEI, per germline. In nucleotides, the CDR3 is TGTGCCAGCAGTGCTACTAGCGGGGGAGCTAATACGCAGTATTTT. Translated: CASSATSGGANTQYF.

J is TRBJ2-3 and V is TRBV12-3 or TRBV12-4; 7 nucleotides line up with TRBD1. The CDR3 runs 14 residues. V lost 5 bases and J lost 4; bases outside the gene matches: 6. The CDR3 region has the DNA TGTGCCAGCAGTCCTCGGACAGGAGCAGATACGCAGTATTTT. Translated, it gives CASSPRTGADTQYF.

In regard to this clonotype: A junction end diverges from the germline sequence, so it may reflect a read error. The chain employs TRBV20-1 and TRBJ2-7; 8 bases are a match to TRBD2. The CDR3 totals 12 residues. CDR1 and CDR2 (germline): DFQATT, SNEGSKA (reference sequence). In nucleotides, the CDR3 is TGCAGTGCTAGTTGGCTAGCGGGTGCTCTAAACTTC. Translating gives CSASWLAGALNF.

The V call is TRBV10-3, the J call TRBJ1-4, with unresolved D. V was trimmed by 6 bases and J by 7 bases, leaving 12 bases between them. The CDR3 contains 13 residues. The germline CDR1 and CDR2 sequences are ENHRY and SYGVKD. This chain's CDR3 is CAIRRGRGEKLFF. For the CDR3, the DNA is TGTGCCATCAGACGGGGTCGTGGTGAAAAACTGTTTTTT.

This clonotype was seen more than once but under ten times. The chain couples TRBV20-1 to TRBJ1-2, with D unresolved. With 0 bases removed from V and 8 bases from J, the gap between germline ends came to 13 bases. Germline V CDR1 and CDR2: DFQATT, SNEGSKA (reference sequence). The CDR3 is made up of 13 amino acids. The CDR3 loop reads CSARDISGEGYTF. In DNA, the CDR3 is TGCAGTGCTAGAGATATAAGCGGAGAGGGCTACACCTTC.

To note about this clonotype: Germline and junction disagree at one end, which may indicate a read error. V usage is TRBV7-7 and J usage is TRBJ2-7; D may be TRBD1 or TRBD2 (5 bases each). The CDR3 has 13 amino acids. The germline V gene has CDR1 SSHAT and CDR2 FNYEAQ (reference sequence). This chain's CDR3 is CASSLVLGTEQYF. The DNA for the CDR3 is TGTGCTAGCAGCTTAGTCTTGGGGACCGAGCAGTACTTC.

The chain uses TRBV19 and TRBJ1-6, with no clear D. This CDR3 region has 14 residues. V was cut by 1 base and J by 7 bases, with 8 bases left in between. Germline lookup yields CDR1 LNHDA and CDR2 SQIVND (reference sequence). CDR3 loop: CASSIAGMNSPLHF. The CDR3 region has the DNA TGTGCCAGTAGTATAGCGGGGATGAATTCACCCCTCCACTTT.

The chain carries TRBV10-3 and TRBJ1-2, with D uncertain. The V and J ends lost 2 bases and 8 bases respectively, with 9 bases between them. This CDR3 is 12 amino acids long. Germline V gives CDR1 ENHRY, CDR2 SYGVKD. CDR3 region: CAISETSTGYTF. The CDR3 DNA is TGTGCCATCAGTGAGACCTCGACGGGCTACACCTTC.

This clonotype showed up many times. This chain links TRBV4-1 with TRBJ1-3; the D gene is possibly TRBD1 (5 bases). Deletions cut 2 bases from V and 0 bases from J, with 8 bases between. Per germline, CDR1 MGHRA and CDR2 YSYEKL. The CDR3 sequence is 15 residues long. CDR3 amino acids: CASSQSTASGNTIYF. Written as DNA, the CDR3 is TGCGCCAGCAGCCAATCGACAGCCTCTGGAAACACCATATATTTT.

As for this clonotype: A read error may produce the germline difference seen at one junction end. The V call is TRBV6-1, the J call TRBJ1-5; maybe TRBD1 (6 bases). The germline gives CDR1 MNHNS, CDR2 SASEGT. This CDR3 has 14 amino acids. The CDR3 loop is CASSERRDNSAQRF. CDR3 bases: TGTGCCAGCAGTGAAAGGCGGGACAACTCTGCCCAGCGTTTT.

The genes are TRBV29-1 and TRBJ2-3; the D is unclear. The V end was cut by 3 bases, the J end by 0 bases, with 7 bases between. Germline V gene lookup returns CDR1 SQVTM and CDR2 ANQGSEA. CDR3 size: 13 residues. CDR3: CSVDPTSTDTQYF. The CDR3 bases are TGCAGCGTTGACCCGACTAGCACAGATACGCAGTATTTT.

The chain recombines TRBV15 with TRBJ1-1; D is ambiguous. Germline V gene lookup returns CDR1 LNHNV and CDR2 YYDKDF (reference sequence). Trimming took 1 base from V and 4 from J, leaving 10 bases between them. The CDR3 sequence is 14 residues long. The CDR3 DNA is TGTGCCACCAGCAGAGCGTTGGGGATCACTGAAGCTTTCTTT. Protein: CATSRALGITEAFF.

The V and J genes are TRBV10-3 and TRBJ1-1, with D possibly being TRBD1 (6 bases). Trimming took off 4 bases at V and 5 bases at J, with 14 bases between the two ends. CDR3 length equals 14 residues. Germline CDR1 ENHRY, CDR2 SYGVKD. The CDR3 nucleotides are TGTGCCATCAGTGTCGACACAGGGTTAACTGAAGCTTTCTTT. Amino acid sequence: CAISVDTGLTEAFF.

About this clonotype: The germline gene is not matched at one end of the junction; a read error may be the cause. This rearrangement joins TRBV7-2 to TRBJ2-1, with D uncertain. CDR1 and CDR2 (germline): SGHTA, FQGNSA. This CDR3 region has 11 residues. The CDR3 loop is CASSPYNEQFF. The CDR3 nucleotides read TGTGCCAGCAGCCCCTATAATGAGCAGTTCTTC.

The rearrangement links TRBV24-1 to TRBJ2-5; D unclear. Germline CDR1 and CDR2: KGHDR and SFDVKD. CDR3 length: 15 residues. The V and J ends lost 3 bases and 3 bases respectively, with 13 bases between them. The CDR3: CATSDSSAMKETQYF. Here the CDR3 DNA reads TGTGCCACCAGTGATAGCAGCGCAATGAAAGAGACCCAGTACTTC.